What follows is one TCR beta chain and its context. This specimen belongs to a study of blood T cell repertoires in COVID-19. Looking at the study overall: Researchers got acute and convalescent COVID-19 samples from the United States, Italy and Spain.

Authors' processing steps: How many nucleated cells were present was estimated from reference gene primer amplification. Clones were read by immunoSEQ multiplex PCR, and TCRdb kept only the in-frame ones, dropping some. That table gives V, J and clone size, and the DNA gave D and trimming. Of more than 200,000 clones listed, approximately 86% were seen once; the top ten hold around 1.8%. The CDR3 is made up of 13 amino acids. Germline V lookup: CDR1 ENHRY, CDR2 SYGVKD. Trimming took off 10 bases at V and 4 bases at J, with 15 bases between the two ends. Sample: peripheral blood. The clonotype originates from a man between 25 and 39 years old with active or convalescent COVID-19. V is TRBV10-3 and J is TRBJ2-3, with a weak D call TRBD2 (5 bases). The CDR3 sequence: CATWPSGADTQYF. CDR3 nucleotide sequence: TGTGCCACCTGGCCCAGCGGCGCAGATACGCAGTATTTT.